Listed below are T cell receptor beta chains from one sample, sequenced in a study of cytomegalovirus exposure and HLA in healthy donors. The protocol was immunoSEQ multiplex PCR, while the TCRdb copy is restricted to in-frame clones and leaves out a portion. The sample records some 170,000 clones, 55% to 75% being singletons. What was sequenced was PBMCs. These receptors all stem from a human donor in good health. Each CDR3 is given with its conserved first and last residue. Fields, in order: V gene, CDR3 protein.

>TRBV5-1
CASSLVASGVYETQYF
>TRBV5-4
CASNPGTSGPYEQYF
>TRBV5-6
CASSRRGLSYEQYF
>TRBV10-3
CAISDGQSNYGYTF
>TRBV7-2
CASSPSWGQSSYEQYF
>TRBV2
CASVKERGRVVKYF
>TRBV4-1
CASSLGQGVSYNEQFF
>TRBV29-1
CSVEDGGGRLSGYTF
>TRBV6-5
CASSGQVNTEAFF
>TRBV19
CASNFRGYTF
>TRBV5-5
CATERVGRGEETQYF
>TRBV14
CASSLGGGQPQHF
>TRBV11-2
CASSFAGRTGELFF
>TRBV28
CASSFSPRASNQPQHF
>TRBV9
CASSAQAGSSYEQYF
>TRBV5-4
CASSPGTGDTGELFF
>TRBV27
CASRTGGGAGAFF
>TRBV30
CAWSRGRDYGYTF
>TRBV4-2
CASTYGTGEEKLFF
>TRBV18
CASSPGQYEQYF
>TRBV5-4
CASSLQGPATNEKLFF